The rows below give T cell receptor beta chains drawn from one sample of a study of T-cell memory formation after mild COVID-19. From the 5' RACE reads, TCRdb called clonotypes with MiXCR, one entry per CDR3 protein. The sample lists about 320,000 distinct CDR3 sequences, 13% to 15% occurring once. The specimen sequenced was PBMCs or a T cell subset sorted from them (not recorded which). The receptors were gathered from a man between 18 and 29 years old who had mild COVID-19 (a few samples of this study predate the infection). Cell type and time point are not known. CDR3s include the opening cysteine and the closing phenylalanine or tryptophan. The D gene is left open where the match is weak. Clone size is not always given. Where it is, it says once, few, many or a class for expanded clones.

>TRBJ1-5|TRBV20-1|few|TRBD1
CSATRDSNQPQHF
TGCAGTGCTACACGGGACAGTAATCAGCCCCAGCATTTT
>TRBJ1-2|TRBV4-3|NA|TRBD1
CASSYGTGTYGYTF
TGCGCCAGCAGCTACGGGACAGGGACCTATGGCTACACCTTC
>TRBJ2-3|TRBV7-6|few|TRBD2
CASSLASGAPDTQYF
TGTGCCAGCAGCTTGGCTAGCGGAGCCCCAGATACGCAGTATTTT
>TRBJ2-5|TRBV7-9|few|TRBD2
CASSLALAAYQETQYF
TGTGCCAGCAGCTTAGCCCTAGCGGCGTACCAAGAGACCCAGTACTTC
>TRBJ2-7|TRBV4-1|NA|NA
CASSLYPRDNYEQYF
TGCGCCAGCAGCCTCTACCCCCGGGACAACTACGAGCAGTACTTC
>TRBJ2-7|TRBV5-5|NA|TRBD1
CASSRGQGAYEQYF
TGTGCCAGCAGCCGGGGGCAGGGGGCTTACGAGCAGTACTTC
>TRBJ1-2|TRBV20-1|NA|NA
CSARDQGSYGYTF
TGCAGTGCTAGAGATCAGGGGTCCTATGGCTACACCTTC
>TRBJ1-1|TRBV7-2|many|NA
CASSSRPTEAFF
TGTGCCAGCAGCTCCCGTCCCACTGAAGCTTTCTTT
>TRBJ2-5|TRBV20-1|NA|NA
CSARLAGISETQYF
TGCAGTGCTAGATTGGCGGGCATCTCGGAGACCCAGTACTTC
>TRBJ2-7|TRBV7-8|NA|NA
CASSPGPGGEQYF
TGTGCCAGCAGCCCGGGCCCCGGAGGGGAGCAGTACTTC
>TRBJ2-4|TRBV6-6|few|NA
CASSTSGAAKNIQYF
TGTGCCAGCAGTACCTCGGGGGCAGCCAAAAACATTCAGTACTTC
>TRBJ2-3|TRBV7-9|many|NA
CASSRPISTDTQYF
TGTGCCAGCAGCCGACCTATTAGCACAGATACGCAGTATTTT
>TRBJ2-1|TRBV28|NA|NA
CASTPGIPYNEQFF
TGTGCCAGCACCCCAGGGATTCCCTACAATGAGCAGTTCTTC
>TRBJ2-1|TRBV12-3/TRBV12-4|NA|NA
CASSQEDGNEQFF
TGTGCCAGCAGTCAAGAGGACGGGAATGAGCAGTTCTTC
>TRBJ1-2|TRBV5-1|many|TRBD1
CASSLAGTGGEGYTF
TGCGCCAGCAGCTTGGCCGGGACAGGGGGCGAAGGCTACACCTTC
>TRBJ2-7|TRBV25-1|NA|NA
CASSDVGYEQYF
TGTGCCAGCAGTGATGTGGGCTACGAGCAGTACTTC
>TRBJ2-7|TRBV20-1|few|NA
CSASEKGREYEQYF
TGCAGTGCTAGCGAAAAGGGACGGGAATACGAGCAGTACTTC
>TRBJ2-3|TRBV6-5|NA|TRBD2
CASRTSGTDTQYF
TGTGCCAGCAGGACTAGCGGCACAGATACGCAGTATTTT
>TRBJ1-1|TRBV2|few|NA
CASSAGAEAFF
TGTGCCAGCAGTGCGGGGGCTGAAGCTTTCTTT
>TRBJ2-2|TRBV2|NA|NA
CASIGLFTGELFF
TGTGCCAGCATTGGGCTATTCACCGGGGAGCTGTTTTTT
>TRBJ1-2|TRBV5-6|NA|NA
CASSPGPRDYGYTF
TGTGCCAGCAGCCCAGGGCCGCGTGACTATGGCTACACCTTC
>TRBJ2-3|TRBV10-3|few|NA
CAISDSLRGARTDTQYF
TGTGCCATCAGTGACAGTTTAAGGGGGGCTCGCACAGATACGCAGTATTTT
>TRBJ2-5|TRBV20-1|many|TRBD2
CSASVQRGGQETQYF
TGCAGTGCCAGCGTTCAGCGGGGGGGCCAAGAGACCCAGTACTTC
>TRBJ2-1|TRBV4-2|many|NA
CASSQGAESYNEQFF
TGTGCCAGCAGCCAAGGTGCGGAGTCCTACAATGAGCAGTTCTTC
>TRBJ1-1|TRBV5-1|NA|NA
CASSLRLLNTEAFF
TGCGCCAGCAGTCTTAGGCTATTGAACACTGAAGCTTTCTTT
>TRBJ1-1|TRBV29-1|NA|NA
CSVEDRPGGVRTEAFF
TGCAGCGTTGAAGATCGGCCAGGAGGGGTCCGCACTGAAGCTTTCTTT
>TRBJ2-1|TRBV7-8|few|TRBD2
CASSGLAGGWGEQFF
TGTGCCAGCAGCGGACTAGCGGGGGGTTGGGGTGAGCAGTTCTTC
>TRBJ2-7|TRBV7-2|NA|TRBD1
CASIPPGTGHLEQYF
TGTGCCTCAATCCCCCCCGGGACAGGGCACCTCGAGCAGTACTTC
>TRBJ1-4|TRBV6-2/TRBV6-3|many|TRBD1
CASTGQGNEKLFF
TGTGCCAGCACGGGACAGGGAAATGAAAAACTGTTTTTT
>TRBJ2-4|TRBV6-6|NA|NA
CASRIPPEQAKNIQYF
TGTGCCAGCCGAATCCCTCCGGAACAGGCCAAAAACATTCAGTACTTC